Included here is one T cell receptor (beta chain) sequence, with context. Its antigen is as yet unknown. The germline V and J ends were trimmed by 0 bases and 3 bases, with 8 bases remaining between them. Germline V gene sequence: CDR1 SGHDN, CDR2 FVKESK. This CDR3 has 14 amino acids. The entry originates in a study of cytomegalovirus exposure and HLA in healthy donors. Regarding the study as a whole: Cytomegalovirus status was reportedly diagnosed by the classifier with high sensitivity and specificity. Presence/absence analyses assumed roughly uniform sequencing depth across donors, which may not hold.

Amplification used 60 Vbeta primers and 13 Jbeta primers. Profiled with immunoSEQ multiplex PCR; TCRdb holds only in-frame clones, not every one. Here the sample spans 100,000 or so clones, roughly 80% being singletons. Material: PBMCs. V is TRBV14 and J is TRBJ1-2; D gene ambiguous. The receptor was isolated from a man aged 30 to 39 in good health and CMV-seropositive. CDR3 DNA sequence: TGTGCCAGCAGCCAAGAGGGCGGGGACTATGGCTACACCTTC. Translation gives CASSQEGGDYGYTF.